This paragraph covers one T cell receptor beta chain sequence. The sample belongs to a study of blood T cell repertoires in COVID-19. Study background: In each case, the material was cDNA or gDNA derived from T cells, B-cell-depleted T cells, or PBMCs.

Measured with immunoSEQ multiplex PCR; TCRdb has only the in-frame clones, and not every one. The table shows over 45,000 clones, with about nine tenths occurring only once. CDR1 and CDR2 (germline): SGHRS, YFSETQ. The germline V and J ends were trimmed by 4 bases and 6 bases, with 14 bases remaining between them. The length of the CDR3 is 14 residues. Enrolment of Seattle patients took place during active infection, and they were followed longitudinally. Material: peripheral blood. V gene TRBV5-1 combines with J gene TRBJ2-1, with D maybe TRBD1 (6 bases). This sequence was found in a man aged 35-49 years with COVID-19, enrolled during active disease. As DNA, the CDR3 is TGCGCCAGCAGCCCGGGCGGACAGTTCAATGAGCAGTTCTTC. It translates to CASSPGGQFNEQFF.